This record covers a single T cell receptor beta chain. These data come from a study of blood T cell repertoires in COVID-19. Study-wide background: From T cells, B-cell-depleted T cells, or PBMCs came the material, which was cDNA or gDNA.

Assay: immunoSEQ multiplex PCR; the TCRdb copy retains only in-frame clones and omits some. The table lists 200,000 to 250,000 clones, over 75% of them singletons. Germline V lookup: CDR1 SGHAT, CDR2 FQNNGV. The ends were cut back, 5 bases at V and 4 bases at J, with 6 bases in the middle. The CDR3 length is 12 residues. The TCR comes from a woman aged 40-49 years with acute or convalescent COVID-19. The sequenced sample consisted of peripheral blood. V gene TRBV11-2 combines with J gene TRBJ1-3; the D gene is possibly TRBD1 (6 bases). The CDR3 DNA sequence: TGTGCCAGCAGCGGACAGGGAAACACCATATATTTT. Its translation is CASSGQGNTIYF.